This TCR beta chain was identified in a study of T cells in tumors after PD-1 blockade. Study context: Patients had no prior checkpoint blockade, systemic immunosuppressants, or anti-cancer therapy within 4 weeks. Each patient got pembrolizumab 200 mg every 3 weeks or cemiplimab 350 mg every 2 weeks. A subset received ongoing vismodegib 150 mg daily alongside anti-PD-1 therapy.

V lost 8 bases, J lost 5 bases, and 16 bases lay in between. Germline assignment: CDR1 SNHLY and CDR2 FYNNEI. CDR3 length equals 14 residues. Data came from immunoSEQ multiplex PCR; TCRdb stores just in-frame clones and leaves some out. The sample contains around 50,000 clones, more than 75% of which appear only once. Turning to this clone: Its antigen remains unknown.

Study-wide results and caveats: About 45% of tumor TCR clonotypes were also found in blood.

This receptor was obtained from a human donor with basal cell carcinoma. Sequencing was performed on PBMCs, taken before anti-PD-1 treatment. The rearrangement joins TRBV2 to TRBJ2-1; D possibly matches TRBD1 or TRBD2 (5 bases each). The CDR3 DNA reads TGTGCCAGCGATCCGGGGCTAAGTAACAATGAGCAGTTCTTC. Translating gives CASDPGLSNNEQFF.